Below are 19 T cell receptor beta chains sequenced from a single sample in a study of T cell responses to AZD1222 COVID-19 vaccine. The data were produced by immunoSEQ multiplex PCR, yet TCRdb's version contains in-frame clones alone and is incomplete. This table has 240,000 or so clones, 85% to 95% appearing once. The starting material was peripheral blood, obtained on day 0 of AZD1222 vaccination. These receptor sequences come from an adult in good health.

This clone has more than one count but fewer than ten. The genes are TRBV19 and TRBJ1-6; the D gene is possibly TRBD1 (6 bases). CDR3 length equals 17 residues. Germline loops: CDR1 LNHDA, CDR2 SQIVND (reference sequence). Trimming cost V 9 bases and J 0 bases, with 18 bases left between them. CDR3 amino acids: CARSPRNRASYNSPLHF. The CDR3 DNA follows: TGTGCCAGAAGCCCCCGGAACAGGGCCTCCTATAATTCACCCCTCCACTTT.

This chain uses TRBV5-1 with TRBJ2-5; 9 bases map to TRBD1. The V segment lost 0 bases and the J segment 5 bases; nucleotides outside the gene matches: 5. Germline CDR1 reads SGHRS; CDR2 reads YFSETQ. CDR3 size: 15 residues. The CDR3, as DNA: TGCGCCAGCAGCTTGGAGGACAGGGGTTTGGAGACCCAGTACTTC. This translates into CASSLEDRGLETQYF. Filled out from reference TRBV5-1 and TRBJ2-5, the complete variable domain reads KAGVTQTPRYLIKTRGQQVTLSCSPISGHRSVSWYQQTPGQGLQFLFEYFSETQRNKGNFPGRFSGRQFSNSRSEMNVSTLELGDSALYLCASSLEDRGLETQYFGPGTRLLVL.

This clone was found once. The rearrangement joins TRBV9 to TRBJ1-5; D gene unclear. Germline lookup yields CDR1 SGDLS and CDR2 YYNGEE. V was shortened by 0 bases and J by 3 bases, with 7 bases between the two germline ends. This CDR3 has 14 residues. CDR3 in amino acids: CASSVAVDNQPQHF. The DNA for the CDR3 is TGTGCCAGCAGCGTAGCAGTAGACAATCAGCCCCAGCATTTT. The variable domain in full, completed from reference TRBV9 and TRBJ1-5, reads DSGVTQTPKHLITATGQRVTLRCSPRSGDLSVYWYQQSLDQGLQFLIQYYNGEERAKGNILERFSAQQFPDLHSELNLSSLELGDSALYFCASSVAVDNQPQHFGDGTRLSIL.

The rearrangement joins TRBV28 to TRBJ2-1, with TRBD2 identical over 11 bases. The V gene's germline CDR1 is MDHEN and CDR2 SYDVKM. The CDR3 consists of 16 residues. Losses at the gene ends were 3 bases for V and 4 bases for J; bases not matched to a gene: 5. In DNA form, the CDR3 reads TGTGCCAGCAGTTTCCGGACTAGCGGGCGGTACAATGAGCAGTTCTTC. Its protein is CASSFRTSGRYNEQFF.

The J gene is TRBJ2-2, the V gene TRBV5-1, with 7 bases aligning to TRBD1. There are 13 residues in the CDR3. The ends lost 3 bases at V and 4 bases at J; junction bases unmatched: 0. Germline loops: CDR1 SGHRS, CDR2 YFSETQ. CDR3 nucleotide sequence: TGCGCCAGCAGCTGGGACAGCACCGGGGAGCTGTTTTTT. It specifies CASSWDSTGELFF.

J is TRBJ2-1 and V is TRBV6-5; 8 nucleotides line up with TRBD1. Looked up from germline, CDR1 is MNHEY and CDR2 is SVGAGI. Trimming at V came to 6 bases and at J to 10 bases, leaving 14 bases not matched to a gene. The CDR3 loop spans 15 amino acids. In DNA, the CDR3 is TGTGCCAGCAGACCTGCCCCCGGGACAGGAAGGGAGCAGTTCTTC. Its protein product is CASRPAPGTGREQFF.

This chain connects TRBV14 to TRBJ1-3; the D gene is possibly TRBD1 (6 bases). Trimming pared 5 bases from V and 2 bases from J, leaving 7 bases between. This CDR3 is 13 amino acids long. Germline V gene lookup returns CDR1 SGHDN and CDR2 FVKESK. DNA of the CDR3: TGTGCCAGCAGCAGGGGGACTGGAAACACCATATATTTT. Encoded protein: CASSRGTGNTIYF.

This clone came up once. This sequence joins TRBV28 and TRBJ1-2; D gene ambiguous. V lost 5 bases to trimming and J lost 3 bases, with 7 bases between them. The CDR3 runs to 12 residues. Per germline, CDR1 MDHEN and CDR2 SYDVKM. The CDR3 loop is CASSELDYGYTF. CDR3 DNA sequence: TGTGCCAGCAGTGAGTTAGACTATGGCTACACCTTC.

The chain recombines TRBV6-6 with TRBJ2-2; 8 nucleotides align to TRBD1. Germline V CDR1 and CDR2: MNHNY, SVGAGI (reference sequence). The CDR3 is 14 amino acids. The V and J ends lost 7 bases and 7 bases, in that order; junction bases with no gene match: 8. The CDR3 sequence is CASTHRGVGGELFF. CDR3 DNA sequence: TGTGCCAGCACCCACAGGGGGGTTGGCGGGGAGCTGTTTTTT.

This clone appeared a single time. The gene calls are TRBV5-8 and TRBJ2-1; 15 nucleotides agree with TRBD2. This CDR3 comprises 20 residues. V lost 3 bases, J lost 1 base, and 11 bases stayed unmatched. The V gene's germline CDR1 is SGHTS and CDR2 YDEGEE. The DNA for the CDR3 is TGTGCCAGCAGCTCGCGCGCGGGACTAGCGGGAGGAGGGTCCTACAATGAGCAGTTCTTC. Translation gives CASSSRAGLAGGGSYNEQFF.

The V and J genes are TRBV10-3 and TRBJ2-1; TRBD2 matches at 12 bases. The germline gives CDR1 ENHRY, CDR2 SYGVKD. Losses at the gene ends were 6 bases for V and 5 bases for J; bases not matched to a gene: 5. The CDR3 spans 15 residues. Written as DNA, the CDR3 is TGTGCCATCAGCCCGGGACTAGCGGGCGACAATGAGCAGTTCTTC. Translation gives CAISPGLAGDNEQFF.

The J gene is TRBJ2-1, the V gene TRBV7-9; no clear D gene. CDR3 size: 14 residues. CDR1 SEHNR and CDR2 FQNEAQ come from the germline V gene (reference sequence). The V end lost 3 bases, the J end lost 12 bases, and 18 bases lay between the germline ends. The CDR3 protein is CASSFPRQVLRQFF. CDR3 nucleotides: TGTGCCAGCAGCTTCCCGCGCCAAGTTCTTCGGCAGTTCTTC.

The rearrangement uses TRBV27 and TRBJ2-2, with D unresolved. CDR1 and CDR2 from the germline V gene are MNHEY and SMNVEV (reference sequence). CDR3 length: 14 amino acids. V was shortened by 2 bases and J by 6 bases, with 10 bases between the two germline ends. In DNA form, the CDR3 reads TGTGCCAGCAGTTTAGTTTATAACGCCGGGGAGCTGTTTTTT. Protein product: CASSLVYNAGELFF.

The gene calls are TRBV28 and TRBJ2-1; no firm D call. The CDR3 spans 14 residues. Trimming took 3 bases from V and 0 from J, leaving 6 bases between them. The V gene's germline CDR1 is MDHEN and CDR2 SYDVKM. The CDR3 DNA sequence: TGTGCCAGCAGTTTCTACAGCTCCTACAATGAGCAGTTCTTC. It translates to CASSFYSSYNEQFF.

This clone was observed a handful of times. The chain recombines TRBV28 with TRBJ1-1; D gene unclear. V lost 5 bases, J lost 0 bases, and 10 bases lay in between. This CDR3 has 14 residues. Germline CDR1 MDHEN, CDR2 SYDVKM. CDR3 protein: CASSPLVMNTEAFF. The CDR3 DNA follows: TGTGCCAGCAGTCCCCTAGTCATGAACACTGAAGCTTTCTTT.

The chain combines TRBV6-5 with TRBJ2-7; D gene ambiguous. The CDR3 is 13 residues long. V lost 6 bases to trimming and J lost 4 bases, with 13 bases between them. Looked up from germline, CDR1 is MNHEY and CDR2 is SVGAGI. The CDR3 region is CASSQFVRYEQYF. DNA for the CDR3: TGTGCCAGCAGCCAATTCGTTAGGTACGAGCAGTACTTC.

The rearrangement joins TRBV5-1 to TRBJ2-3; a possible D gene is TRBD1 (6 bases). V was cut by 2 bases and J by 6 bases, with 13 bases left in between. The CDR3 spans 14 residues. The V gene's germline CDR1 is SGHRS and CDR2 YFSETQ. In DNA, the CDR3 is TGCGCCAGCAGCTTCCCGGGACAACAGGATACGCAGTATTTT. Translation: CASSFPGQQDTQYF.

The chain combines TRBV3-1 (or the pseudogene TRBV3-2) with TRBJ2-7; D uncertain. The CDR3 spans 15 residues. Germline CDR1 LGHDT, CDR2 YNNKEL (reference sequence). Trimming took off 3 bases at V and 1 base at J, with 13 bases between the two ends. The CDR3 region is CASSQGFYGSYEQYF. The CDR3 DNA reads TGTGCCAGCAGCCAGGGATTTTATGGGTCCTACGAGCAGTACTTC.

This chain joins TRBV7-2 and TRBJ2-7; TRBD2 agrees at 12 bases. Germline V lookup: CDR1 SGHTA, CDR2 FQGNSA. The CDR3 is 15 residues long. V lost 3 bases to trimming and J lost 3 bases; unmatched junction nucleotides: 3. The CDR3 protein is CASSFPSGGVYEQYF. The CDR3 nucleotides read TGTGCCAGCAGCTTCCCTAGCGGGGGGGTCTACGAGCAGTACTTC.